This T cell receptor beta chain derives from a study of long-term antiretroviral therapy in people with HIV. The immunoSEQ assay was v3.0, run at survey level. The table came from immunoSEQ multiplex PCR; TCRdb's copy has only in-frame clones and leaves some out. The sample lists about 28,000 clones, about 90% seen once, with about 0.93% in the top ten. Every specimen provided about 0.9-10 million cryopreserved PBMC before DNA extraction took place. Germline CDR1 SGHDT, CDR2 YYEEEE. The CDR3 runs to 15 residues. Trimming stripped 3 bases from V and 3 bases from J, with 12 bases between. The origin of this receptor is a man in his forties or fifties with HIV. V is TRBV5-6 and J is TRBJ1-4, with D perhaps matching TRBD1 (5 bases). The sample here was unsorted PBMCs, taken 2 years after starting antiretroviral therapy. The CDR3 region has the DNA TGTGCCAGCAGCTCCGCGGTAGGGGCTAATGAAAAACTGTTTTTT. It encodes CASSSAVGANEKLFF. The full variable domain, completed using reference TRBV5-6 and TRBJ1-4, is DAGVTQSPTHLIKTRGQQVTLRCSPKSGHDTVSWYQQALGQGPQFIFQYYEEEERQRGNFPDRFSGHQFPNYSSELNVNALLLGDSALYLCASSSAVGANEKLFFGSGTQLSVL.